This record concerns one TCR beta chain sequence. Profiling relied on immunoSEQ multiplex PCR, and the TCRdb table lists in-frame clones only, not all of them. The repertoire has roughly 700,000 clones, about 74% of them found once; the top ten carry approximately 1.7%. This entry comes from a study of shared clonotypes between healthy human individuals. V trimming: 8 bases; J trimming: 5 bases; junction bases outside the gene matches: 13. Germline CDR1 and CDR2: SNHLY and FYNNEI. The CDR3 covers 15 residues. The sample consisted of memory CD4+ T cells sorted from blood. Subset indicated: CD45RA-negative fraction. The chain carries TRBV2 and TRBJ1-1; TRBD1 matches 8 bases. The clonotype was recovered from a woman aged 25 to 39 in good health. The CDR3 DNA reads TGTGCCAGCCCCCCACAGGGGGGAGAGTTAACTGAAGCTTTCTTT. It specifies CASPPQGGELTEAFF.